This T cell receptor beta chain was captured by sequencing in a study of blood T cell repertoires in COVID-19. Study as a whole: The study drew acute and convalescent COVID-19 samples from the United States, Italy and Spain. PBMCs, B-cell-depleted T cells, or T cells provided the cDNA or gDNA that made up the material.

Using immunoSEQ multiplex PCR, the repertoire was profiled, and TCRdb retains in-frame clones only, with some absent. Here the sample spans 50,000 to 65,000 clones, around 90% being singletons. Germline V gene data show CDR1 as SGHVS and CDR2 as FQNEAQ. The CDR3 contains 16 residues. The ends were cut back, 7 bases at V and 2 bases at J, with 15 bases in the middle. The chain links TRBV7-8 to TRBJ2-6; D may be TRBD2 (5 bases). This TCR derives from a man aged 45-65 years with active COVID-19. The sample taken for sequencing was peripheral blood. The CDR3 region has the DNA TGTGCCAGCACCCCCCGGGTGGAGGCTGGGGCCAACGTCCTGACTTTC. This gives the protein CASTPRVEAGANVLTF. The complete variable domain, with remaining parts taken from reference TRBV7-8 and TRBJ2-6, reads GAGVSQSPRYKVAKRGQDVALRCDPISGHVSLFWYQQALGQGPEFLTYFQNEAQLDKSGLPSDRFFAERPEGSVSTLKIQRTQQEDSAVYLCASTPRVEAGANVLTFGAGSRLTVL.